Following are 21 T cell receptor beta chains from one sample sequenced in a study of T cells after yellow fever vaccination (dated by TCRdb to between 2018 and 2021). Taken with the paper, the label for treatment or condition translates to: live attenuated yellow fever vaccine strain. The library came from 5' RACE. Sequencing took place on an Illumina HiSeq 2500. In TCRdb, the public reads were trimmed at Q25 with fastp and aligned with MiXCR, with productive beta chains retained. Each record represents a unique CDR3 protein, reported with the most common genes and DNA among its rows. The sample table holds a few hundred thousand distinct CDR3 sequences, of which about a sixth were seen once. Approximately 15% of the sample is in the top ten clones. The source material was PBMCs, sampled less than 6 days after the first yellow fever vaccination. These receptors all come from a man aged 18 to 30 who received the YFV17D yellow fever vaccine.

CDR3: CASRPPGQGNYGYTF. The CDR3 region has the DNA TGTGCCAGCAGGCCCCCGGGACAGGGCAACTATGGCTACACCTTC. This chain joins TRBV6-1 and TRBJ1-2, with 9 bases identical to TRBD1. This CDR3 comprises 15 residues. Per the germline V gene, CDR1 is MNHNS and CDR2 is SASEGT. The junction had 7 bases not matched to a gene; V was cut back by 6 bases and J by 2 bases.

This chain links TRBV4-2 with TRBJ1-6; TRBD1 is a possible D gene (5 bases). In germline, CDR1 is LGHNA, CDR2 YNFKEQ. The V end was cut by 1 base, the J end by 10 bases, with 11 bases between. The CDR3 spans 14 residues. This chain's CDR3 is CASSQAPRASPLHF. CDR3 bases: TGTGCCAGCAGCCAAGCGCCCAGGGCCTCACCCCTCCACTTT.

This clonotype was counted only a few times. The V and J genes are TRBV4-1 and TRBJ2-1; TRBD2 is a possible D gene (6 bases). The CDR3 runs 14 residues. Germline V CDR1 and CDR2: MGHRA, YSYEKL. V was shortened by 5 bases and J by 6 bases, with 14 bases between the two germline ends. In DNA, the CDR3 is TGCGCCAGCAGCTTTAGCCTAGCGAGCAATGAGCAGTTCTTC. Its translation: CASSFSLASNEQFF.

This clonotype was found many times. CDR3 coding DNA: TGTGCCAGCAGTCGAAGAGATACGCAGTATTTT. It translates to CASSRRDTQYF. The chain recombines TRBV7-9 with TRBJ2-3; D is unresolved. From germline, CDR1 is SEHNR and CDR2 FQNEAQ (reference sequence). Trimming took off 6 bases at V and 5 bases at J, with 6 bases between the two ends. The CDR3 is 11 amino acids.

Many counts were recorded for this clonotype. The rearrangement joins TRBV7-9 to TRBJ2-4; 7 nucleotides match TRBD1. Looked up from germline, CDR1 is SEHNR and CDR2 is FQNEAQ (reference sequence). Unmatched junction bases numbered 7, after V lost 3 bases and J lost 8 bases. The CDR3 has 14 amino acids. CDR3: CASSFGDRADIQYF. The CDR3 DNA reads TGTGCCAGCAGCTTCGGTGACAGGGCTGACATTCAGTACTTC.

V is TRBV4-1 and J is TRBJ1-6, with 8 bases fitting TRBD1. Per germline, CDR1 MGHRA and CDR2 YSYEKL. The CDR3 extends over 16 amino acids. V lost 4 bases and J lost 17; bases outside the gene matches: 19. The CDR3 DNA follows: TGCGCCAGCAGCCTGATTGGGGGGACAGGCGTAAATTCGGTCCACTTT. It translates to CASSLIGGTGVNSVHF.

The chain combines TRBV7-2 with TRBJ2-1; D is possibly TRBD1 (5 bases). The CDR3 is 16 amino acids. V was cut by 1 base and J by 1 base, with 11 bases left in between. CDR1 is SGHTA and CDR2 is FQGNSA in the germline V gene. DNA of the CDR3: TGTGCCAGCAGCTTAGGGTCAGGGCAGTCCTACAATGAGCAGTTCTTC. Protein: CASSLGSGQSYNEQFF.

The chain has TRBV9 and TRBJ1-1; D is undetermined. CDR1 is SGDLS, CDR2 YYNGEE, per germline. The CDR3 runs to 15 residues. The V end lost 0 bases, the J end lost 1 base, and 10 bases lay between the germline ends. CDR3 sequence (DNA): TGTGCCAGCAGCGTAGGCGGCAACGAGAACACTGAAGCTTTCTTT. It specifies CASSVGGNENTEAFF.

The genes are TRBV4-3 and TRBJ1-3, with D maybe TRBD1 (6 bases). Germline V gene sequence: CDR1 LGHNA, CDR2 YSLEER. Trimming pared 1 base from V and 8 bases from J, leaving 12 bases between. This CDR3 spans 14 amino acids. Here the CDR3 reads CASSQGSRGDTIYF. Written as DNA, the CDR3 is TGCGCCAGCAGCCAAGGATCCAGGGGAGACACCATATATTTT.

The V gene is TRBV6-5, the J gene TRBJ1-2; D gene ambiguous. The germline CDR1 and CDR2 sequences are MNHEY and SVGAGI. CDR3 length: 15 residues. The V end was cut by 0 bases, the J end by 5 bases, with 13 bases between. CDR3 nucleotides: TGTGCCAGCAGTTACTCTCCAGGCGGGGAGTATGGCTACACCTTC. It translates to CASSYSPGGEYGYTF.

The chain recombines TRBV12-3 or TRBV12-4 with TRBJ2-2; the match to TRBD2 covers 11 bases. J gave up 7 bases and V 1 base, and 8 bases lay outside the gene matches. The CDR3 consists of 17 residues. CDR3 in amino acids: CASSLGLAGGLIGELFF. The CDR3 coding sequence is TGTGCCAGCAGTTTAGGGCTAGCGGGGGGCCTAATCGGGGAGCTGTTTTTT.

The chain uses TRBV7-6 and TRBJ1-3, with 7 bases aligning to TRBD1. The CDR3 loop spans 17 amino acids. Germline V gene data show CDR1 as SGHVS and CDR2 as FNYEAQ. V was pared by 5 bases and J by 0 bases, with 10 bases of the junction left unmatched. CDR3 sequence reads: CASSPRGQLSSGNTIYF. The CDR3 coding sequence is TGTGCCAGCAGCCCGAGGGGACAGCTCAGCTCTGGAAACACCATATATTTT.

CDR3 sequence (DNA): TGTGCCAGCAGTGACCAACAGGGTTCCCCCTACAATGAGCAGTTCTTC. It is translated as CASSDQQGSPYNEQFF. This chain joins TRBV25-1 and TRBJ2-1, with D possibly TRBD1 on 6 matching bases. V was pared by 3 bases and J by 2 bases, with 14 bases between. Germline CDR1 and CDR2: MGHDK and SYGVNS. The CDR3 covers 16 residues.

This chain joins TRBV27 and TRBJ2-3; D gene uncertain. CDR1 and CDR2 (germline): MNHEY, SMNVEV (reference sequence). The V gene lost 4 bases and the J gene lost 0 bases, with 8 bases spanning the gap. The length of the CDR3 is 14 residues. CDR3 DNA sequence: TGTGCCAGCAGTTCCAAAAGGAGCACAGATACGCAGTATTTT. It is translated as CASSSKRSTDTQYF.

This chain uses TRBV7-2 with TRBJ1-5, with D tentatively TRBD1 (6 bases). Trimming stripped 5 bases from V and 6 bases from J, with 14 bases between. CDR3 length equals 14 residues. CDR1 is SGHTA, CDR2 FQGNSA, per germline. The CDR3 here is CASSPDRNGQPQHF. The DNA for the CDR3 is TGTGCCAGCAGCCCCGACAGGAATGGTCAGCCCCAGCATTTT.

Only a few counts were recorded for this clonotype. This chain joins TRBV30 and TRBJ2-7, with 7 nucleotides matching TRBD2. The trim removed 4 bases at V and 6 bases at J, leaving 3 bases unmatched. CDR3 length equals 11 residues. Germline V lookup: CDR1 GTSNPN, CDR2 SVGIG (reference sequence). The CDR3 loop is CAWTGGGEQYF. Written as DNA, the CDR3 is TGTGCCTGGACGGGGGGAGGCGAGCAGTACTTC.

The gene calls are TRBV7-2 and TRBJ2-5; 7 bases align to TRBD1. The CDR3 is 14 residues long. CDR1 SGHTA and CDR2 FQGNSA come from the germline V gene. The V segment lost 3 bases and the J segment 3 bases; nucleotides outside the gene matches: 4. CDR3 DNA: TGTGCCAGCAGCTTCCAAGGGACAGAAGAGACCCAGTACTTC. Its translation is CASSFQGTEETQYF.

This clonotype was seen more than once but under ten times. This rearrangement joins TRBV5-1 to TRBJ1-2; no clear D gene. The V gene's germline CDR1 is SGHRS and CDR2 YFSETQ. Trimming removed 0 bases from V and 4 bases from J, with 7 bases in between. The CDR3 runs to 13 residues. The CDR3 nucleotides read TGCGCCAGCAGCTTGGAGAAAGGCTATGGCTACACCTTC. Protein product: CASSLEKGYGYTF.

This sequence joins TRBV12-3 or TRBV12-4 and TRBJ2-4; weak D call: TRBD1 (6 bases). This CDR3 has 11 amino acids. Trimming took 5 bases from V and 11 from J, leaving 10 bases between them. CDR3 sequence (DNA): TGTGCCAGCAGTCCCCGGACAGTTCAGTACTTC. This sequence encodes CASSPRTVQYF.

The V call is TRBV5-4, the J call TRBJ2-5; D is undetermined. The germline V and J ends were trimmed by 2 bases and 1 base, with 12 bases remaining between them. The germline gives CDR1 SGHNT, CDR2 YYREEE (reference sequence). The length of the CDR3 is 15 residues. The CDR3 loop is CASSFGRNFQETQYF. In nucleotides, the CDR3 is TGTGCCAGCAGCTTTGGCCGAAACTTCCAAGAGACCCAGTACTTC.

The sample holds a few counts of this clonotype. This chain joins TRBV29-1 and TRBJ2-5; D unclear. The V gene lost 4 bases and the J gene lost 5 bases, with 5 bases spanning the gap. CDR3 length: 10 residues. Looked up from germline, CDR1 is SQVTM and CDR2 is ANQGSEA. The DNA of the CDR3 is TGCAGCGTTGCTGATGAGACCCAGTACTTC. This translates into CSVADETQYF.